Listed below are T cell receptor beta chains from one sample, sequenced in a study of T-cell reconstitution after alpha-beta-depleted transplantation in children. TCRdb ran MiXCR on the PCR reads and lists one entry per CDR3 protein. Among hundreds of thousands of distinct CDR3 sequences, 13% were seen once, and the ten largest hold around 2.2%. Sequenced here: PBMCs, mostly from graft donor cells, sampled 360 days after TCRalphabeta/CD19-depleted stem cell transplant. These receptors were collected from a male patient younger than 18 who had a stem cell transplant for acute myeloid leukemia, so the T cells may come from the graft donor. The CDR3 runs from the conserved cysteine through the conserved F or W. D genes are given only for firm matches. Only part of the rows carry a size: once, few, many, or a class if the clone is expanded.

CDR3nt: TGTGCCAGCAGCCAAGGCGGGACTAGCGGGAGGGTCGGGGCGAACACCGGGGAGCTGTTTTTT
CDR3aa: CASSQGGTSGRVGANTGELFF
len: 21
v_gene: TRBV4-2
abundance: few
d_gene: TRBD2
j_gene: TRBJ2-2

CDR3nt: TGCAGCGTTGAAGATCGAGGGGGGGCCGGGGAGCTGTTTTTT
CDR3aa: CSVEDRGGAGELFF
len: 14
v_gene: TRBV29-1
abundance: NA
d_gene: NA
j_gene: TRBJ2-2

CDR3nt: TGTGCCAGCAGTTTCAAGGCAGGGGGCGGTGGAACTGAAGCTTTCTTT
CDR3aa: CASSFKAGGGGTEAFF
len: 16
v_gene: TRBV12-3/TRBV12-4
abundance: few
d_gene: TRBD1
j_gene: TRBJ1-1

CDR3nt: TGCAGTGCTAGAGATCTCCCGGGACTAGCGGACGACAATGAGCAGTTCTTC
CDR3aa: CSARDLPGLADDNEQFF
len: 17
v_gene: TRBV20-1
abundance: NA
d_gene: TRBD2
j_gene: TRBJ2-1

CDR3nt: TGTGCCATCAGTGTCTCTTCTTTCCGAGTCTCTGGGGCCAACGTCCTGACTTTC
CDR3aa: CAISVSSFRVSGANVLTF
len: 18
v_gene: TRBV10-3
abundance: few
d_gene: NA
j_gene: TRBJ2-6

CDR3nt: TGTGCCAGCGTTAGGGGCGATCGTACGATCGAGCAGTACTTC
CDR3aa: CASVRGDRTIEQYF
len: 14
v_gene: TRBV28
abundance: few
d_gene: NA
j_gene: TRBJ2-7

CDR3nt: TGCAGCGTGCATCGGGCCCCGGGGTATGGCTACACCTTC
CDR3aa: CSVHRAPGYGYTF
len: 13
v_gene: TRBV29-1
abundance: NA
d_gene: NA
j_gene: TRBJ1-2

CDR3nt: TGCGCCAGCAGCCAAGATCACGGGAGGCCCACCGGGGAGCTGTTTTTT
CDR3aa: CASSQDHGRPTGELFF
len: 16
v_gene: TRBV4-3
abundance: few
d_gene: TRBD2
j_gene: TRBJ2-2

CDR3nt: TGTGCCAGTAGAATCGGGTTAATAGCGGGAGGGTACAATGAGCAGTTCTTC
CDR3aa: CASRIGLIAGGYNEQFF
len: 17
v_gene: TRBV19
abundance: NA
d_gene: TRBD2
j_gene: TRBJ2-1

CDR3nt: TGTGCCAGCAGCTTGCCTGGGGGATTGGGATACAATGAGCAGTTCTTC
CDR3aa: CASSLPGGLGYNEQFF
len: 16
v_gene: TRBV5-4
abundance: few
d_gene: NA
j_gene: TRBJ2-1

CDR3nt: TGTGCCACCAGCCCTGGGGCCCCGGGTCCGCTTTTTTGGCTGTTTTTT
CDR3aa: CATSPGAPGPLFWLFF
len: 16
v_gene: TRBV15
abundance: many
d_gene: NA
j_gene: TRBJ2-2

CDR3nt: TGTGCCACAGCCCGCCAGGTAGAGACCCAGTACTTC
CDR3aa: CATARQVETQYF
len: 12
v_gene: TRBV12-3/TRBV12-4
abundance: NA
d_gene: NA
j_gene: TRBJ2-5

CDR3nt: TGCAGCGTTGAGGGGAAAGGGGAAAAACTGTTTTTT
CDR3aa: CSVEGKGEKLFF
len: 12
v_gene: TRBV29-1
abundance: few
d_gene: NA
j_gene: TRBJ1-4

CDR3nt: TGTGCCAGCCTTGGACCCCCACTAGTGTACCAAGAGACCCAGTACTTC
CDR3aa: CASLGPPLVYQETQYF
len: 16
v_gene: TRBV2
abundance: NA
d_gene: NA
j_gene: TRBJ2-5

CDR3nt: TGTGCCAGCACCCCGAGGACTAGCGGGAGTTGCCAGTTCTTC
CDR3aa: CASTPRTSGSCQFF
len: 14
v_gene: TRBV21-1
abundance: NA
d_gene: NA
j_gene: TRBJ2-1

CDR3nt: TGTGCCAGCAGTTTATCCTTAGATTACCCCGAGACCTACGAGCAGTACTTC
CDR3aa: CASSLSLDYPETYEQYF
len: 17
v_gene: TRBV28
abundance: few
d_gene: NA
j_gene: TRBJ2-7

CDR3nt: TGTGCCAGCAGTTCATGGAGTACTGAAGCTTTCTTT
CDR3aa: CASSSWSTEAFF
len: 12
v_gene: TRBV12-3/TRBV12-4
abundance: few
d_gene: NA
j_gene: TRBJ1-1

CDR3nt: TGCAGCGTTGCGGCAGGGAGCTCCTACGAGCAGTACTTC
CDR3aa: CSVAAGSSYEQYF
len: 13
v_gene: TRBV29-1
abundance: many
d_gene: NA
j_gene: TRBJ2-7

CDR3nt: TGTGCCATCCTAAGACAAGAGAAGAACACCGGGGAGCTGTTTTTT
CDR3aa: CAILRQEKNTGELFF
len: 15
v_gene: TRBV21-1
abundance: few
d_gene: NA
j_gene: TRBJ2-2

CDR3nt: TGTGCCAGCAGCGTAGAACCCTTCTCAGATACGCAGTATTTT
CDR3aa: CASSVEPFSDTQYF
len: 14
v_gene: TRBV9
abundance: many
d_gene: NA
j_gene: TRBJ2-3

CDR3nt: TGTGCCAGCAGCCGGGCCGTGAGCGGAGGAGAGACCCAGTACTTC
CDR3aa: CASSRAVSGGETQYF
len: 15
v_gene: TRBV4-2
abundance: few
d_gene: NA
j_gene: TRBJ2-5

CDR3nt: TGTGCCAGCAGTTCCCTCACTAGCGGGAGATTCTTCGGGCCCTACAATGAGCAGTTCTTC
CDR3aa: CASSSLTSGRFFGPYNEQFF
len: 20
v_gene: TRBV12-3/TRBV12-4
abundance: few
d_gene: TRBD2
j_gene: TRBJ2-1

CDR3nt: TGCGCCAGCAGCCAAGATCTCCAGGGGGACTACGAGCAGTACTTC
CDR3aa: CASSQDLQGDYEQYF
len: 15
v_gene: TRBV4-3
abundance: few
d_gene: TRBD1
j_gene: TRBJ2-7

CDR3nt: TGCAGTGCTAGATTTGTTCCGGGGGCCGAAGCTTTCTTT
CDR3aa: CSARFVPGAEAFF
len: 13
v_gene: TRBV20-1
abundance: NA
d_gene: NA
j_gene: TRBJ1-1

CDR3nt: TGTGCCAGCAGCGCGGAGGAGGGGAGGGATACTGAAGCTTTCTTT
CDR3aa: CASSAEEGRDTEAFF
len: 15
v_gene: TRBV9
abundance: few
d_gene: NA
j_gene: TRBJ1-1

CDR3nt: TGTGCCATCAGTGACCGGGACAGGGGGCTAGATTCACCCCTCCACTTT
CDR3aa: CAISDRDRGLDSPLHF
len: 16
v_gene: TRBV10-3
abundance: many
d_gene: TRBD1
j_gene: TRBJ1-6